This T cell receptor (beta chain) is from a study of T cell repertoires in cytomegalovirus infection. About the study: Matching HLA type, along with CMV infection, was indicated by public TCR beta signatures.

J gave up 5 bases and V 0 bases, and 2 bases lay outside the gene matches. This CDR3 has 14 amino acids. Germline V gene sequence: CDR1 DFQATT, CDR2 SNEGSKA (reference sequence). In TCRdb, the reads were re-called with MiXCR into one record per CDR3 protein. Of 300,000 to 400,000 distinct CDR3 sequences in the sample, less than 20% are singletons; the top ten hold 8.7%. This clonotype came up a few times. The antigen is unknown. Study-wide results and limits: Dominant in the ex vivo response were TCR beta clonotypes restricted by HLA-C and specific for CMV.

Sequences were obtained from PBMCs. V gene TRBV20-1 combines with J gene TRBJ1-1; 11 positions agree with TRBD1. The sequence was collected from a human donor in good health (CMV status not recorded). Some clones in this sample may be carry-over from other donors' samples. CDR3 sequence (DNA): TGCAGTGCTAGAGAGGGGACAGGGGGGACTGAAGCTTTCTTT. This codes for CSAREGTGGTEAFF.